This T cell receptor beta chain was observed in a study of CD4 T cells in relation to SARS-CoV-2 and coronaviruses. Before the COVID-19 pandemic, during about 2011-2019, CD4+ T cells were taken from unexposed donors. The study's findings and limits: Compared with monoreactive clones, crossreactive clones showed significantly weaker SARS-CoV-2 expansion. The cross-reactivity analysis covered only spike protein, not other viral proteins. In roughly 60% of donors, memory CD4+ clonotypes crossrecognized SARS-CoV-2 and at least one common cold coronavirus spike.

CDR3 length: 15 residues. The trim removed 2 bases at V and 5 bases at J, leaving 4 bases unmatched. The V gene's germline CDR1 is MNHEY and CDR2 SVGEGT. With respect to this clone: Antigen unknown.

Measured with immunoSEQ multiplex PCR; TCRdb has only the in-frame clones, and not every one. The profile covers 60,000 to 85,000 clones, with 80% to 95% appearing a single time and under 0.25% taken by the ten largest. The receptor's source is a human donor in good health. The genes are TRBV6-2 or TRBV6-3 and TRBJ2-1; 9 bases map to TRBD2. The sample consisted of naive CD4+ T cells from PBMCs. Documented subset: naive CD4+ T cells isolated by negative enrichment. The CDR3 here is CASSYPLAGHNEQFF. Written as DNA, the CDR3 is TGTGCCAGCAGTTACCCACTAGCGGGTCACAATGAGCAGTTCTTC.